A single sample gave rise to the 4 T cell receptor beta chains below, sequenced in a study of control samples from healthy donors and cancer patients. The repertoire was sequenced with immunoSEQ multiplex PCR; TCRdb's copy has only in-frame clones and lacks some. The sample has about 84,000 clones; 70% to 85% are singletons. Source material: PBMCs. Source of these receptors: a man between 60 and 70 years old with head and neck cancer.

The V call is TRBV7-9, the J call TRBJ1-5, with a possible D match to TRBD1 (5 bases). The CDR3 length is 16 residues. The V end lost 4 bases, the J end lost 6 bases, and 19 bases lay between the germline ends. The germline CDR1 and CDR2 sequences are SEHNR and FQNEAQ (reference sequence). The CDR3 is CASSSGDGAQGQPQHF. The CDR3 DNA follows: TGTGCCAGCAGCTCGGGCGATGGGGCTCAGGGTCAGCCCCAGCATTTT. Full variable domain (missing parts from reference TRBV7-9 and TRBJ1-5): DTGVSQNPRHKITKRGQNVTFRCDPISEHNRLYWYRQTLGQGPEFLTYFQNEAQLEKSRLLSDRFSAERPKGSFSTLEIQRTEQGDSAMYLCASSSGDGAQGQPQHFGDGTRLSIL.

The chain carries TRBV7-9 and TRBJ2-5, with 8 bases fitting TRBD1. V dropped 6 bases and J dropped 4; count of bases not matched to a gene: 10. The germline CDR1 and CDR2 sequences are SEHNR and FQNEAQ (reference sequence). The CDR3 consists of 15 residues. The DNA of the CDR3 is TGTGCCAGCAGTCCGATCGACAGGGGACGAGAGACCCAGTACTTC. Protein product: CASSPIDRGRETQYF. The whole variable domain, filled in from reference TRBV7-9 and TRBJ2-5, reads DTGVSQNPRHKITKRGQNVTFRCDPISEHNRLYWYRQTLGQGPEFLTYFQNEAQLEKSRLLSDRFSAERPKGSFSTLEIQRTEQGDSAMYLCASSPIDRGRETQYFGPGTRLLVL.

This chain links TRBV7-8 with TRBJ2-5, with D possibly TRBD1 on 7 matching bases. Trimming left V 5 bases short and J 4 bases short, with 14 bases between. The CDR3 is 14 residues long. Germline V CDR1 and CDR2: SGHVS, FQNEAQ. This CDR3 is CASSPGAGGETQYF. The CDR3 nucleotides are TGTGCCAGCAGCCCGGGGGCAGGGGGAGAGACCCAGTACTTC. The full variable domain, with the rest looked up from reference TRBV7-8 and TRBJ2-5, is GAGVSQSPRYKVAKRGQDVALRCDPISGHVSLFWYQQALGQGPEFLTYFQNEAQLDKSGLPSDRFFAERPEGSVSTLKIQRTQQEDSAVYLCASSPGAGGETQYFGPGTRLLVL.

The V and J genes are TRBV19 and TRBJ2-1, with D possibly being TRBD2 (6 bases). Per the germline V gene, CDR1 is LNHDA and CDR2 is SQIVND (reference sequence). The CDR3 spans 15 residues. The germline V and J ends were trimmed by 4 bases and 5 bases, with 15 bases remaining between them. CDR3 residues: CASSTGTAPNNEQFF. In nucleotides, the CDR3 is TGTGCCAGTAGTACAGGGACTGCCCCCAACAATGAGCAGTTCTTC.